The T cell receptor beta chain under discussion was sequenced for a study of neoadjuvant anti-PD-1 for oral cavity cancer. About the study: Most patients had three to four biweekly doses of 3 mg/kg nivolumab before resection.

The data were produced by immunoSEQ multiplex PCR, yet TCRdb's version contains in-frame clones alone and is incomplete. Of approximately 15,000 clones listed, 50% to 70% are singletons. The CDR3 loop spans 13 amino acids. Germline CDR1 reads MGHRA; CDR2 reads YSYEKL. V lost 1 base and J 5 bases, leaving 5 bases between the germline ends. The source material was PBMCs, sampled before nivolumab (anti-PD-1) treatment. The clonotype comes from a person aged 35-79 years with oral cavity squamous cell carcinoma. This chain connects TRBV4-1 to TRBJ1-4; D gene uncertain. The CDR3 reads CASSQGGNEKLFF. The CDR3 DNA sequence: TGCGCCAGCAGCCAAGGGGGAAATGAAAAACTGTTTTTT.